This T cell receptor beta chain was obtained from a study of type 1 and type 2 diabetes patients. Study-wide context: Magnetic bead positive selection isolated CD4+ or CD8+ T cells from PBMCs. A total of around 18 million paired-end reads came from the whole study.

This clonotype was found a few times. Trimming removed 2 bases at V and 7 bases at J, with 2 bases between. CDR3 size: 11 residues. The V gene's germline CDR1 is MNHEY and CDR2 SVGAGI. PCR was run on genomic DNA. Multiplex PCR with 30 forward and 13 reverse primers amplified the TCR beta CDR3. A single record per CDR3 protein comes from TCRdb applying MiXCR to the multiplex PCR reads. The table lists 270,000 or so distinct CDR3 sequences, 47% of them singletons, with about 13% in the top ten. This TCR came from a man aged 18 to 29 with type 2 diabetes. The sequencing sample was made of peripheral blood mononuclear cells (PBMCs). This sequence joins TRBV6-5 and TRBJ2-2; D is uncertain. CDR3 sequence reads: CASSYIGELFF. CDR3 sequence (DNA): TGTGCCAGCAGTTACATCGGGGAGCTGTTTTTT.